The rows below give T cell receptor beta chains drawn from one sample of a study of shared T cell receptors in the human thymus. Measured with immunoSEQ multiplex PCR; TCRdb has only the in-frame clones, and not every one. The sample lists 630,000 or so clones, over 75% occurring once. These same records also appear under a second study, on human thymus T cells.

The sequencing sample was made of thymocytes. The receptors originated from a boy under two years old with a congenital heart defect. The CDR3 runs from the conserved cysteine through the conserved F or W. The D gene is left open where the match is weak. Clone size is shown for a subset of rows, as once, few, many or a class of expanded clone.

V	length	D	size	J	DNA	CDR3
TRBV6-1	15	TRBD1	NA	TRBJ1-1	TGTGCCAGCAGTATCCTACAGGGGGAGGGGACTGAAGCTTTCTTT	CASSILQGEGTEAFF
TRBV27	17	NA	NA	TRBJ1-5	TGTGCCAGTAGAGCCTTGGACCGAGGGTATAGCAATCAGCCCCAGCATTTT	CASRALDRGYSNQPQHF
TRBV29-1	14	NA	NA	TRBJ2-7	TGCAGCGTTGAATCGCCGGGAGTAAAATACGAGCAGTACTTC	CSVESPGVKYEQYF
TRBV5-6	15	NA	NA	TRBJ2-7	TGTGCCAGCAGCTTAAGGGGCGGTCAGGTGTACGAGCAGTACTTC	CASSLRGGQVYEQYF
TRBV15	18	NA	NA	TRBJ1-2	TGTGCCACCAGCAGAGATCCTAACTCGATCGGGATCCCCTATGGCTACACCTTC	CATSRDPNSIGIPYGYTF
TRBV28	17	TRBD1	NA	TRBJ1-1	TGTGCCAGCAGAACCGGACAGGGGCGGTCGGGCGACACTGAAGCTTTCTTT	CASRTGQGRSGDTEAFF
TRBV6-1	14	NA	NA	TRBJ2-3	TGTGCCAGCAGTGGGAGCCTAAACACAGATACGCAGTATTTT	CASSGSLNTDTQYF
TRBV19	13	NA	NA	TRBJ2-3	TGTGCCAGTAGTAGTAGGGGGATAGATACGCAGTATTTT	CASSSRGIDTQYF
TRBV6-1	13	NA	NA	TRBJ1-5	TGTGCCAGCAGTGATGGGGGGTGGCAGCCCCAGCATTTT	CASSDGGWQPQHF
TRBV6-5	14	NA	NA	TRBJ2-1	TGTGCCAGCAGTTCGACAGGCAAATACAATGAGCAGTTCTTC	CASSSTGKYNEQFF
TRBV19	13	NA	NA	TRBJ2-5	TGTGCCAGTAGCCCGAGGCCGGTAGAGACCCAGTACTTC	CASSPRPVETQYF
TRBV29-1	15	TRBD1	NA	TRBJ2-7	TGCAGCGTTGAAATGGGGACAGTGGATCCTCACGAGCAGTACTTC	CSVEMGTVDPHEQYF
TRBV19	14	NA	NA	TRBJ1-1	TGTGCCAGTAGTGTGCAGGGGATGAACACTGAAGCTTTCTTT	CASSVQGMNTEAFF
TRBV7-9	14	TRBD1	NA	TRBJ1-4	TGTGCCAGCAGCCAAGGGACAGGGCACGAAAAACTGTTTTTT	CASSQGTGHEKLFF
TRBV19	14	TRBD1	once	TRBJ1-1	TGTGCCAGTCGCCTCGACAGGGGGCCCACTGAAGCTTTCTTT	CASRLDRGPTEAFF
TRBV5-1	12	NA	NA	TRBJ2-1	TGCGCCAGCAGCTCCACGGCGGGAGAGCAGTTCTTC	CASSSTAGEQFF
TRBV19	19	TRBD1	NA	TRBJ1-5	TGTGCCAGTAGTATCGAAGGGACAGGGGACTCAATCGGCAATCAGCCCCAGCATTTT	CASSIEGTGDSIGNQPQHF
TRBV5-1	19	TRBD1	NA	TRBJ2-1	TGCGCCAGCAGCTTGGGGACAGGCCACCTAGCCTTTTCCTACAATGAGCAGTTCTTC	CASSLGTGHLAFSYNEQFF
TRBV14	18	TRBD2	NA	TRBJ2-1	TGTGCCAGCAGCCCGCTAGCGGGAGGGCCCCCATCCTACAATGAGCAGTTCTTC	CASSPLAGGPPSYNEQFF
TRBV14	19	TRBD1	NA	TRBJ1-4	TGTGCCAGCAGCCTACGGGACGACAGGGGAGTTTCAACTAATGAAAAACTGTTTTTT	CASSLRDDRGVSTNEKLFF
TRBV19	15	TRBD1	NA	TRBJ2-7	TGTGCCAGTAGTATGCCGGGGACAGGGTCCTACGAGCAGTACTTC	CASSMPGTGSYEQYF
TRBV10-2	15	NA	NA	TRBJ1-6	TGCGCCAGCCAGCGGCGGGGAAGGCGGAATTCACCCCTCCACTTT	CASQRRGRRNSPLHF
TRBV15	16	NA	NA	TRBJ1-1	TGTGCCACCAGCAGAGATCCCAAACAGCCGAACACTGAAGCTTTCTTT	CATSRDPKQPNTEAFF
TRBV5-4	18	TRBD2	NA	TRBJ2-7	TGTGCCAGCAGCTTGGTGCCGGGACTAGCGGGTTCTTCCTACGAGCAGTACTTC	CASSLVPGLAGSSYEQYF
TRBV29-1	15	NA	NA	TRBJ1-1	TGCAGCCTATCTAAATTGTCAGGGTTGAACACTGAAGCTTTCTTT	CSLSKLSGLNTEAFF
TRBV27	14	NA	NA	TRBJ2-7	TGTGCCAGCAGTTTAACAGGGAGACCCTACGAGCAGTACTTC	CASSLTGRPYEQYF
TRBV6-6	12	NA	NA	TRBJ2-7	TGTGCCAGCAGTATCGACAGCTACGAGCAGTACTTC	CASSIDSYEQYF
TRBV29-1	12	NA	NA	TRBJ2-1	TGCAGCGTTGAATCTAGAGGGAAGGAGCAGTTCTTC	CSVESRGKEQFF
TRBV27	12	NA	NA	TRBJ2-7	TGTGCCAGCAGTTTACCTCCCTACGAGCAGTACTTC	CASSLPPYEQYF
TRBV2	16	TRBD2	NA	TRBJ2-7	TGTGCCAGCAGTGCGAGCGGGACCGAATTCTCCTACGAGCAGTACTTC	CASSASGTEFSYEQYF